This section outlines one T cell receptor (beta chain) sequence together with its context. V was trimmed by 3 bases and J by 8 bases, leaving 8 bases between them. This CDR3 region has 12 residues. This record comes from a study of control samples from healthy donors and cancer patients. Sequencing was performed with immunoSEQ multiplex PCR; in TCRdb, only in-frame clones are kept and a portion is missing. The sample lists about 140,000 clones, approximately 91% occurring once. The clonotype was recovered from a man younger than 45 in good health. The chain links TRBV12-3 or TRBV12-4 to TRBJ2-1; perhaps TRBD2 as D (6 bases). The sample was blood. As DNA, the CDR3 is TGTGCCAGCAGTTTTGCGGGGTATGAGCAGTTCTTC. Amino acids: CASSFAGYEQFF.